One sample yielded the 23 T cell receptor beta chains listed below, sequenced in a study of blood T cell repertoires in COVID-19. Measured with immunoSEQ multiplex PCR; TCRdb has only the in-frame clones, and not every one. Among roughly 370,000 clones, around nine tenths were seen once, and the ten largest hold roughly a tenth. The sequenced material came from PBMCs or T cells enriched from blood (not recorded which). The receptor set was obtained from a woman in her forties or fifties who had recovered from COVID-19.

The chain links TRBV4-3 to TRBJ2-4; D ambiguous. CDR3 length equals 16 residues. V was shortened by 5 bases and J by 1 base, with 15 bases between the two germline ends. Germline V CDR1 and CDR2: LGHNA, YSLEER. CDR3 bases: TGCGCCAGCAGCGACTCCTCGGCCGTGGCCAAAAACATTCAGTACTTC. Its protein is CASSDSSAVAKNIQYF.

This chain links TRBV6-1 with TRBJ1-1; D is uncertain. V was clipped by 2 bases and J by 10 bases, with 17 bases between them. This CDR3 region has 14 residues. Germline V gene lookup returns CDR1 MNHNS and CDR2 SASEGT. CDR3 coding DNA: TGTGCCAGCAGTGAACCTACGGAGGCCGTGGGAGCTTTCTTT. Its protein product is CASSEPTEAVGAFF.

CDR3 residues: CASSDIGTGKYGYTF. As DNA, the CDR3 is TGTGCCAGCAGTGATATTGGGACAGGGAAGTATGGCTACACCTTC. This chain links TRBV6-1 with TRBJ1-2; the match to TRBD1 covers 9 bases. Per the germline V gene, CDR1 is MNHNS and CDR2 is SASEGT. After removal of 3 bases from V and 5 bases from J, the junction contained 7 bases not matched to a gene. The length of the CDR3 is 15 residues.

The chain carries TRBV28 and TRBJ1-5; TRBD1 is a possible D gene (5 bases). The germline V gene encodes CDR1 MDHEN and CDR2 SYDVKM. Trimming took 3 bases from V and 4 from J, leaving 10 bases between them. The CDR3 covers 14 residues. The CDR3 is CASSFEAGNQPQHF. The CDR3 region has the DNA TGTGCCAGCAGTTTTGAGGCAGGGAATCAGCCCCAGCATTTT.

The count of this clone is one. This chain connects TRBV5-8 to TRBJ1-3; 10 bases are shared with TRBD1. The CDR3 length is 15 residues. V shed 3 bases, J shed 7 bases, and the junction held 7 bases outside the gene matches. Germline V gene sequence: CDR1 SGHTS, CDR2 YDEGEE. Here the CDR3 DNA reads TGTGCCAGCAGCTCGACAGGGGGCCCTAGGAACACCATATATTTT. Its protein is CASSSTGGPRNTIYF. The variable domain in full, with the rest retrieved from reference TRBV5-8 and TRBJ1-3, is EAGVTQSPTHLIKTRGQQATLRCSPISGHTSVYWYQQALGLGLQFLLWYDEGEERNRGNFPPRFSGRQFPNYSSELNVNALELEDSALYLCASSSTGGPRNTIYFGEGSWLTVV.

The V gene is TRBV6-9, the J gene TRBJ1-5; 8 nucleotides line up with TRBD1. V lost 7 bases and J lost 3; bases outside the gene matches: 8. Germline CDR1 MNHGY, CDR2 SVAAGI. The CDR3 extends over 15 amino acids. The CDR3 nucleotides read TGTGCCAGCATCAAAGACAGGGGAAACAATCAGCCCCAGCATTTT. Translation: CASIKDRGNNQPQHF.

The table lists this clone with a count of one. The rearrangement uses TRBV6-5 and TRBJ1-5, with TRBD1 as a possible D gene (6 bases). V gave up 2 bases and J gave up 5 bases, with 13 bases separating them. The CDR3 totals 15 residues. The germline V gene has CDR1 MNHEY and CDR2 SVGAGI. The CDR3 coding sequence is TGTGCCAGCAGTTACAGGGGCAGGGGAGATCAGCCCCAGCATTTT. This codes for CASSYRGRGDQPQHF.

The J gene is TRBJ1-6, the V gene TRBV7-2; a possible D gene is TRBD1 (5 bases). V lost 1 base to trimming and J lost 9 bases, with 16 bases between them. Germline V gene sequence: CDR1 SGHTA, CDR2 FQGNSA. The length of the CDR3 is 16 residues. CDR3 in amino acids: CASSLESSGFLSPLHF. The CDR3 nucleotides read TGTGCCAGCAGCTTAGAGTCGTCAGGGTTTCTTTCACCCCTCCACTTT.

The rearrangement uses TRBV28 and TRBJ1-2, with 7 bases matching TRBD1. The CDR3 consists of 14 residues. Unmatched junction bases numbered 14, after V lost 8 bases and J lost 8 bases. CDR1 and CDR2 (germline): MDHEN, SYDVKM. CDR3 amino acids: CASGQGNRGPGYTF. CDR3 in DNA: TGTGCCAGCGGCCAGGGGAACAGGGGACCCGGCTACACCTTC.

The rearrangement uses TRBV7-3 and TRBJ2-3, with 7 bases aligning to TRBD1. Germline V lookup: CDR1 SGHTA, CDR2 FQGTGA. This CDR3 is built from 15 residues. J was trimmed by 0 bases and V by 3 bases; bases with no gene match: 3. CDR3 in DNA: TGTGCCAGCAGCTTGGGACAGCTTAGCACAGATACGCAGTATTTT. Translated, it gives CASSLGQLSTDTQYF. The variable domain in full, with the rest retrieved from reference TRBV7-3 and TRBJ2-3, is GAGVSQTPSNKVTEKGKYVELRCDPISGHTALYWYRQSLGQGPEFLIYFQGTGAADDSGLPNDRFFAVRPEGSVSTLKIQRTERGDSAVYLCASSLGQLSTDTQYFGPGTRLTVL.

This clone was detected only a few times. The chain uses TRBV9 and TRBJ2-3, with a weak D call TRBD2 (5 bases). CDR1 and CDR2 from the germline V gene are SGDLS and YYNGEE. Trimming stripped 0 bases from V and 1 base from J, with 9 bases between. The CDR3 runs to 15 residues. The CDR3 region has the DNA TGTGCCAGCAGCGTAGATGAGGGCCGCACAGATACGCAGTATTTT. This encodes CASSVDEGRTDTQYF.

On this clone itself: The sample carries other DNA sequences with the same CDR3. V gene TRBV7-2 combines with J gene TRBJ2-5; possible D gene TRBD1, 8 bases. This CDR3 contains 14 residues. The V gene lost 1 base and the J gene lost 5 bases, with 11 bases spanning the gap. Germline V gene data show CDR1 as SGHTA and CDR2 as FQGNSA. CDR3 bases: TGTGCCAGCAGCTTAGACAGGGGGGGTGAGACCCAGTACTTC. Amino acids: CASSLDRGGETQYF.

J is TRBJ1-5 and V is TRBV19; possibly TRBD1 for D (5 bases). V lost 2 bases and J lost 2, with 13 bases in between. The CDR3 sequence is 16 residues long. CDR1 is LNHDA, CDR2 SQIVND, per germline (reference sequence). CDR3 sequence reads: CASSIWGGSGNQPQHF. The CDR3, as DNA: TGTGCCAGTAGTATATGGGGGGGGTCGGGCAATCAGCCCCAGCATTTT.

V gene TRBV27 combines with J gene TRBJ1-2; perhaps TRBD1 as D (5 bases). The ends were cut back, 5 bases at V and 4 bases at J, with 11 bases in the middle. CDR3 length: 13 residues. The germline V gene encodes CDR1 MNHEY and CDR2 SMNVEV (reference sequence). The CDR3 here is CASSAGRSYGYTF. CDR3 sequence (DNA): TGTGCCAGCAGTGCGGGGCGGAGCTATGGCTACACCTTC.

This chain links TRBV11-3 with TRBJ2-7; 8 nucleotides align to TRBD2. Germline CDR1 and CDR2: SGHNT and YENEEA. V gave up 1 base and J gave up 4 bases; unmatched junction bases: 6. There are 15 residues in the CDR3. The CDR3 here is CASSLVAGPGYEQYF. The DNA for the CDR3 is TGTGCCAGCAGCTTAGTAGCGGGACCGGGATACGAGCAGTACTTC.

The chain has TRBV2 and TRBJ2-1; TRBD1 matches 7 bases. CDR3 length: 15 residues. The J segment lost 2 bases and the V segment lost 7 bases, leaving 8 bases of the junction unmatched. CDR1 SNHLY and CDR2 FYNNEI come from the germline V gene. The CDR3 here is CASTKTGETYNEQFF. CDR3 nucleotide sequence: TGTGCCAGCACTAAAACAGGGGAGACCTACAATGAGCAGTTCTTC.

The CDR3 sequence: CASSPTGVGTGELFF. CDR3 coding DNA: TGCGCCAGCAGCCCGACAGGGGTCGGTACCGGGGAGCTGTTTTTT. V and J are TRBV5-1 and TRBJ2-2, with 8 nucleotides matching TRBD1. This CDR3 is 15 amino acids long. Germline V lookup: CDR1 SGHRS, CDR2 YFSETQ. Trimming took 4 bases from V and 5 from J; bases not matched to a gene: 7.

This rearrangement joins TRBV19 to TRBJ1-5, with D unresolved. The germline gives CDR1 LNHDA, CDR2 SQIVND (reference sequence). CDR3 length equals 12 residues. The V end was cut by 5 bases, the J end by 4 bases, with 6 bases between. CDR3 sequence reads: CASSFRNQPQHF. The CDR3 nucleotides are TGTGCCAGTAGTTTTCGGAATCAGCCCCAGCATTTT. Variable domain in full (rest from reference TRBV19 and TRBJ1-5): DGGITQSPKYLFRKEGQNVTLSCEQNLNHDAMYWYRQDPGQGLRLIYYSQIVNDFQKGDIAEGYSVSREKKESFPLTVTSAQKNPTAFYLCASSFRNQPQHFGDGTRLSIL.

The rearrangement joins TRBV30 to TRBJ1-5; 8 positions match TRBD1. The CDR3 consists of 14 residues. The J segment lost 2 bases and the V segment lost 7 bases, leaving 7 bases of the junction unmatched. From germline, CDR1 is GTSNPN and CDR2 SVGIG (reference sequence). CDR3 loop: CASAGGLGNQPQHF. The DNA for the CDR3 is TGTGCCTCCGCAGGGGGCCTGGGCAATCAGCCCCAGCATTTT.

In this sample, this clone turned up many times. J is TRBJ1-4 and V is TRBV30, with 9 bases that match TRBD1. Germline lookup yields CDR1 GTSNPN and CDR2 SVGIG (reference sequence). The CDR3 runs 16 residues. The J segment lost 8 bases and the V segment lost 1 base, leaving 11 bases of the junction unmatched. The CDR3 DNA reads as TGTGCCTGGAGTGAGGGGTCTGGGACAGGGTCCGAAAAACTGTTTTTT. This translates into CAWSEGSGTGSEKLFF. The entire variable domain, with the rest obtained from reference TRBV30 and TRBJ1-4, is as follows: SQTIHQWPATLVQPVGSPLSLECTVEGTSNPNLYWYRQAAGRGLQLLFYSVGIGQISSEVPQNLSASRPQDRQFILSSKKLLLSDSGFYLCAWSEGSGTGSEKLFFGSGTQLSVL.

The genes are TRBV5-1 and TRBJ2-7; D perhaps matches TRBD2 (7 bases). The CDR3 extends over 15 amino acids. The V end lost 4 bases, the J end lost 0 bases, and 14 bases lay between the germline ends. CDR1 is SGHRS, CDR2 YFSETQ, per germline. The CDR3 coding sequence is TGCGCCAGCAGCCCGTGGGGGGGCTCCTCCTACGAGCAGTACTTC. Its protein product is CASSPWGGSSYEQYF. Drawing the rest from reference TRBV5-1 and TRBJ2-7, the complete variable domain is KAGVTQTPRYLIKTRGQQVTLSCSPISGHRSVSWYQQTPGQGLQFLFEYFSETQRNKGNFPGRFSGRQFSNSRSEMNVSTLELGDSALYLCASSPWGGSSYEQYFGPGTRLTVT.

The chain employs TRBV4-1 and TRBJ2-1; the match to TRBD2 covers 13 bases. The V gene end was trimmed by 1 base and the J gene end by 7 bases; junction bases not matched to a gene: 7. This CDR3 is 17 amino acids long. Per the germline V gene, CDR1 is MGHRA and CDR2 is YSYEKL. The CDR3 spells CASSQGLAGGVGNEQFF. CDR3 DNA: TGCGCCAGCAGCCAAGGACTAGCGGGGGGCGTTGGGAATGAGCAGTTCTTC.

The chain links TRBV5-4 to TRBJ1-4, with 7 bases that match TRBD1. Germline CDR1 is SGHNT and CDR2 is YYREEE (reference sequence). CDR3 size: 15 residues. The V gene end was trimmed by 4 bases and the J gene end by 0 bases; junction bases not matched to a gene: 3. The CDR3: CASSAGQATNEKLFF. The CDR3 region has the DNA TGTGCCAGCAGCGCCGGACAGGCAACTAATGAAAAACTGTTTTTT.